This is a list of T cell receptor beta chains from one sample in a study of tumor and adjacent non-tumor tissue in lung cancer. TCRdb redid the calling of the multiplex PCR reads with MiXCR, one entry per CDR3 protein. Of 100,000 or so distinct CDR3 sequences in the sample, less than 75% were seen once. Sequencing was carried out using distant non-tumor lung tissue. These receptors came from a young man with non-small cell lung cancer. Each CDR3 is given with its conserved first and last residue. Each record gives: CDR3 protein, CDR3 DNA, D gene, J gene, clone size, V gene. D genes are given only for firm matches. Rows may omit the clone size; those that give it use once, few, many or a size class.

CDR3aa: CAGRSGVGNQPQHF; CDR3nt: TGTGCCGGCAGGTCAGGGGTAGGCAATCAGCCCCAACATTTT; d_gene: NA; j_gene: TRBJ1-5; abundance: NA; v_gene: TRBV5-5
CDR3aa: CASSVGWRLGANVLTF; CDR3nt: TGTGCCAGCAGCGTAGGATGGAGGCTTGGGGCCAACGTCCTGACTTTC; d_gene: NA; j_gene: TRBJ2-6; abundance: NA; v_gene: TRBV7-2
CDR3aa: CASSERLAGYNEQFF; CDR3nt: TGCGCCAGCAGCGAGAGACTAGCGGGCTACAATGAGCAGTTCTTC; d_gene: TRBD2; j_gene: TRBJ2-1; abundance: many; v_gene: TRBV5-1
CDR3aa: CASSSPRAVNTEAFF; CDR3nt: TGTGCCAGCAGTTCCCCCCGGGCGGTGAACACTGAAGCTTTCTTT; d_gene: NA; j_gene: TRBJ1-1; abundance: many; v_gene: TRBV6-6
CDR3aa: CASSLRAWGESSEQYF; CDR3nt: TGTGCCAGCAGCTTAAGGGCCTGGGGCGAGAGTTCCGAGCAGTACTTC; d_gene: NA; j_gene: TRBJ2-7; abundance: few; v_gene: TRBV7-9
CDR3aa: CASSSRDRRKTGAFF; CDR3nt: TGTGCCAGCAGCTCTCGGGACAGGCGGAAGACTGGAGCTTTCTTT; d_gene: TRBD1; j_gene: TRBJ1-1; abundance: NA; v_gene: TRBV7-9
CDR3aa: CASSVISEGANTQYF; CDR3nt: TGTGCCAGCAGCGTAATTAGCGAGGGGGCGAATACGCAGTATTTT; d_gene: TRBD1; j_gene: TRBJ2-3; abundance: NA; v_gene: TRBV11-2
CDR3aa: CSSSQEWPFGSYEQYF; CDR3nt: TGCTCCAGTAGCCAAGAATGGCCCTTTGGGTCCTACGAGCAGTACTTC; d_gene: NA; j_gene: TRBJ2-7; abundance: NA; v_gene: TRBV4-1
CDR3aa: CSVASGPSIDTQYF; CDR3nt: TGCAGTGTAGCTAGCGGACCCAGCATAGATACGCAGTATTTT; d_gene: TRBD2; j_gene: TRBJ2-3; abundance: NA; v_gene: TRBV20-1
CDR3aa: CASSLVGTNQPQHF; CDR3nt: TGTGCCAGCAGCTTGGTCGGGACGAATCAGCCGCAGCATTTT; d_gene: NA; j_gene: TRBJ1-5; abundance: NA; v_gene: TRBV5-6
CDR3aa: CASSFSNLNTGELFF; CDR3nt: TGTGCCAGCAGCTTCTCCAATCTCAACACCGGGGAGCTGTTTTTT; d_gene: NA; j_gene: TRBJ2-2; abundance: many; v_gene: TRBV5-6
CDR3aa: CSVRQGKEQFF; CDR3nt: TGCAGCGTGAGACAGGGGAAAGAGCAGTTCTTC; d_gene: TRBD1; j_gene: TRBJ2-1; abundance: NA; v_gene: TRBV29-1
CDR3aa: CATSPGTGLQETQYF; CDR3nt: TGTGCCACCAGTCCCGGGACAGGTTTACAAGAGACCCAGTACTTC; d_gene: TRBD1; j_gene: TRBJ2-5; abundance: medium-sized; v_gene: TRBV24-1
CDR3aa: CASSPGIAGELHEQYF; CDR3nt: TGTGCCAGCAGCCCCGGCATTGCGGGAGAATTACACGAGCAGTACTTC; d_gene: TRBD2; j_gene: TRBJ2-7; abundance: once; v_gene: TRBV7-3
CDR3aa: CASSFTRDLSYEQYF; CDR3nt: TGTGCCAGCAGTTTTACCCGGGACTTATCATACGAGCAGTATTTC; d_gene: NA; j_gene: TRBJ2-7; abundance: NA; v_gene: TRBV11-2
CDR3aa: CASRFGDLPNTQYF; CDR3nt: TGTGCCAGCAGGTTTGGGGACCTCCCGAATACGCAGTATTTC; d_gene: NA; j_gene: TRBJ2-3; abundance: NA; v_gene: TRBV6-6
CDR3aa: CSVVAGQPNTEAFF; CDR3nt: TGCAGCGTAGTAGCGGGTCAGCCAAACACTGAAGCTTTCTTT; d_gene: NA; j_gene: TRBJ1-1; abundance: NA; v_gene: TRBV29-1
CDR3aa: CANSLWVSGRCSEQFF; CDR3nt: TGTGCCAACAGCTTATGGGTTAGCGGGAGGTGCAGTGAGCAGTTCTTC; d_gene: TRBD2; j_gene: TRBJ2-1; abundance: NA; v_gene: TRBV11-2
CDR3aa: CASSVENPVSGANILTF; CDR3nt: TGTGCCAGCAGCGTCGAGAATCCAGTCTCTGGGGCCAACATCCTGACTTTC; d_gene: NA; j_gene: TRBJ2-6; abundance: once; v_gene: TRBV9
CDR3aa: CAGSLEWGNGQFF; CDR3nt: TGTGCCGGCAGCTTAGAATGGGGAAATGGGCAGTTCTTC; d_gene: NA; j_gene: TRBJ2-1; abundance: NA; v_gene: TRBV11-1
CDR3aa: CASSQSHRLSVEQFF; CDR3nt: TGCGCCAGCAGCCAATCCCATCGGCTTTCAGTTGAGCAGTTCTTC; d_gene: NA; j_gene: TRBJ2-1; abundance: many; v_gene: TRBV4-3
CDR3aa: CASSFPYEQYF; CDR3nt: TGTGCCAGCAGCTTTCCCTACGAGCAGTACTTC; d_gene: NA; j_gene: TRBJ2-7; abundance: few; v_gene: TRBV7-9
CDR3aa: CASRYTGPPTQYF; CDR3nt: TGTGCCAGCAGATATACAGGGCCGCCTACGCAGTATTTT; d_gene: NA; j_gene: TRBJ2-3; abundance: few; v_gene: TRBV11-2
CDR3aa: CTSSKARGRTYRAPGSCFF; CDR3nt: NA; d_gene: NA; j_gene: TRBJ2-2; abundance: NA; v_gene: TRBV21-1
CDR3aa: CASSLDRYAEQFF; CDR3nt: TGTGCCAGCAGCCTGGACAGGTACGCTGAGCAGTTCTTC; d_gene: TRBD1; j_gene: TRBJ2-1; abundance: NA; v_gene: TRBV7-9
CDR3aa: CSATSGLEAFF; CDR3nt: TGTAGTGCTACCTCGGGACTAGAAGCATTCTTT; d_gene: NA; j_gene: TRBJ1-1; abundance: NA; v_gene: TRBV20-1
CDR3aa: CSVTPGRLFAYTF; CDR3nt: TGCAGCGTGACCCCGGGCCGCCTGTTTGCCTACACATTC; d_gene: NA; j_gene: TRBJ1-2; abundance: NA; v_gene: TRBV29-1
CDR3aa: CTSSLMAGLSGNTMYF; CDR3nt: TGTACCAGCAGCCTGATGGCCGGTCTCTCTGGAAACACCATGTATTTT; d_gene: NA; j_gene: TRBJ1-3; abundance: NA; v_gene: TRBV6-6
CDR3aa: CPSILFGGPYEHYF; CDR3nt: TGCCCCAGCATCCTTTTTGGGGGGCCCTACGAGCACTACTTC; d_gene: NA; j_gene: TRBJ2-7; abundance: NA; v_gene: TRBV4-3
CDR3aa: CTSNLMGSEQYF; CDR3nt: TGTACCAGCAACTTAATGGGGAGCGAGCAGTACTTC; d_gene: NA; j_gene: TRBJ2-7; abundance: few; v_gene: TRBV11-2
CDR3aa: CASRGRGGIATNEKLFF; CDR3nt: TGTGCCAGCAGGGGAAGGGGGGGTATTGCAACTAATGAAAAACTGTTTTTT; d_gene: NA; j_gene: TRBJ1-4; abundance: many; v_gene: TRBV6-6
CDR3aa: CASVRTTGANVLTF; CDR3nt: TGTGCCAGTGTGAGAACTACTGGGGCCAACGTCCTGACTTTC; d_gene: NA; j_gene: TRBJ2-6; abundance: NA; v_gene: TRBV6-1
CDR3aa: CASSLPVRETQYF; CDR3nt: TGTGCCAGCAGTTTGCCGGTCCGGGAGACCCAGTACTTC; d_gene: NA; j_gene: TRBJ2-5; abundance: many; v_gene: TRBV12-3/TRBV12-4
CDR3aa: CAIRDRLAGGPGETQCF; CDR3nt: TGTGCCATCAGGGACCGGCTGGCGGGGGGGCCGGGAGAGACCCAGTGCTTC; d_gene: TRBD2; j_gene: TRBJ2-5; abundance: NA; v_gene: TRBV10-3
CDR3aa: CASGYSSSLSSYEQYF; CDR3nt: TGTGCCAGCGGTTACAGCAGTAGCTTGAGCTCCTACGAGCAGTACTTC; d_gene: NA; j_gene: TRBJ2-7; abundance: NA; v_gene: TRBV6-5
CDR3aa: CSAGTRIYNEQFF; CDR3nt: TGTAGTGCTGGGACTAGGATCTACAATGAGCAGTTCTTC; d_gene: TRBD2; j_gene: TRBJ2-1; abundance: NA; v_gene: TRBV20-1
CDR3aa: CASSLSQGYGYGFTF; CDR3nt: TGTGCCAGCAGTTTGTCACAGGGTTACGGATATGGCTTCACCTTC; d_gene: NA; j_gene: TRBJ1-2; abundance: NA; v_gene: TRBV12-3/TRBV12-4
CDR3aa: CASSLVGQGKNTEAFF; CDR3nt: TGCGCCAGCAGCTTGGTGGGACAGGGTAAGAACACTGAAGCTTTCTTT; d_gene: TRBD1; j_gene: TRBJ1-1; abundance: many; v_gene: TRBV5-1
CDR3aa: CASSFSGQEKLFF; CDR3nt: TGTGCCAGTAGTTTTTCGGGACAAGAAAAACTGTTTTTT; d_gene: NA; j_gene: TRBJ1-4; abundance: few; v_gene: TRBV19
CDR3aa: CANSQRIPGQGNSPLHF; CDR3nt: TGTGCCAACAGCCAGCGAATACCGGGACAGGGGAATTCACCCCTCCACTTT; d_gene: TRBD1; j_gene: TRBJ1-6; abundance: NA; v_gene: TRBV6-5
CDR3aa: CTSSHGGGDAQYF; CDR3nt: TGTACCAGCAGCCACGGTGGGGGCGATGCGCAGTATTTT; d_gene: NA; j_gene: TRBJ2-3; abundance: NA; v_gene: TRBV11-2
CDR3aa: CASSFADGYYGYKF; CDR3nt: TGTGCCAGCAGTTTTGCTGACGGTTACTATGGCTACAAATTC; d_gene: NA; j_gene: TRBJ1-2; abundance: NA; v_gene: TRBV12-3/TRBV12-4
CDR3aa: CSVVLQVGIEAFF; CDR3nt: TGCAGCGTTGTTCTTCAAGTCGGTATTGAAGCCTTCTTT; d_gene: NA; j_gene: TRBJ1-1; abundance: NA; v_gene: TRBV29-1
CDR3aa: CSASTADQPQHF; CDR3nt: TGCAGTGCTTCCACGGCCGATCAGCCTCAGCATTTT; d_gene: NA; j_gene: TRBJ1-5; abundance: NA; v_gene: TRBV20-1
CDR3aa: CSARNLLGYSNQPQHF; CDR3nt: TGCAGTGCTAGAAATCTACTGGGATATAGCAACCAGCCCCAGCATTTT; d_gene: NA; j_gene: TRBJ1-5; abundance: NA; v_gene: TRBV20-1
CDR3aa: CACSSTLYEQYF; CDR3nt: TGTGCCTGTAGTTCGACCTTGTACGAGCAGTACTTC; d_gene: NA; j_gene: TRBJ2-7; abundance: NA; v_gene: TRBV6-6
CDR3aa: CSARLTGGRDGYTF; CDR3nt: TGCAGTGCTAGACTGACAGGAGGAAGGGATGGCTACACCTTC; d_gene: NA; j_gene: TRBJ1-2; abundance: NA; v_gene: TRBV20-1
CDR3aa: CSVGTGGTDEHCF; CDR3nt: TGCAGTGTGGGGACAGGGGGCACAGATGAGCACTGCTTC; d_gene: TRBD1; j_gene: TRBJ2-1; abundance: NA; v_gene: TRBV20-1
CDR3aa: CASSWTMNQPQHF; CDR3nt: TGTGCCAGCAGCTGGACCATGAATCAGCCCCAGCATTTT; d_gene: NA; j_gene: TRBJ1-5; abundance: NA; v_gene: TRBV7-2
CDR3aa: CASSPSAVSIDTRYF; CDR3nt: TGCGCCAGCAGCCCGTCAGCGGTGAGCATAGATACGCGGTATTTT; d_gene: NA; j_gene: TRBJ2-3; abundance: NA; v_gene: TRBV4-3
CDR3aa: CASLGVDAANTGELFF; CDR3nt: TGTGCCAGCCTCGGGGTAGACGCAGCGAACACCGGGGAGCTGTTTTTT; d_gene: NA; j_gene: TRBJ2-2; abundance: few; v_gene: TRBV6-1
CDR3aa: CASADGWGINERFF; CDR3nt: TGCGCCAGTGCAGACGGGTGGGGGATCAATGAGCGGTTCTTC; d_gene: NA; j_gene: TRBJ2-1; abundance: NA; v_gene: TRBV10-2
CDR3aa: CSVELRQRGAGELFF; CDR3nt: TGCAGCGTTGAGCTGCGACAAAGAGGTGCGGGGGAGCTGTTTTTT; d_gene: NA; j_gene: TRBJ2-2; abundance: once; v_gene: TRBV29-1
CDR3aa: CSAREGQGSGYGYTF; CDR3nt: TGCAGTGCTAGAGAGGGTCAGGGCTCGGGCTATGGCTACACCTTC; d_gene: NA; j_gene: TRBJ1-2; abundance: NA; v_gene: TRBV20-1
CDR3aa: CATEFPGQTYNQPQHF; CDR3nt: TGTGCCACCGAATTCCCGGGACAGACTTACAATCAACCCCAGCATTTT; d_gene: TRBD1; j_gene: TRBJ1-5; abundance: NA; v_gene: TRBV24-1
CDR3aa: CASKDSGLRNTEALF; CDR3nt: TGCGCCAGCAAGGACTCGGGACTCCGGAACACTGAAGCTCTCTTT; d_gene: NA; j_gene: TRBJ1-1; abundance: few; v_gene: TRBV10-2
CDR3aa: CASSQVGWLDTQYF; CDR3nt: TGCGCCAGCAGCCAAGTTGGTTGGTTAGATACGCAGTATTTT; d_gene: NA; j_gene: TRBJ2-3; abundance: NA; v_gene: TRBV4-1
CDR3aa: CASNLDSGYYEQHF; CDR3nt: TGTGCCAGCAACTTGGATAGCGGATACTACGAGCAGCACTTC; d_gene: NA; j_gene: TRBJ2-7; abundance: once; v_gene: TRBV11-2
CDR3aa: CARSMTGHSYTF; CDR3nt: TGTGCCAGAAGTATGACAGGTCATAGCTACACCTTC; d_gene: NA; j_gene: TRBJ1-2; abundance: NA; v_gene: TRBV12-3/TRBV12-4